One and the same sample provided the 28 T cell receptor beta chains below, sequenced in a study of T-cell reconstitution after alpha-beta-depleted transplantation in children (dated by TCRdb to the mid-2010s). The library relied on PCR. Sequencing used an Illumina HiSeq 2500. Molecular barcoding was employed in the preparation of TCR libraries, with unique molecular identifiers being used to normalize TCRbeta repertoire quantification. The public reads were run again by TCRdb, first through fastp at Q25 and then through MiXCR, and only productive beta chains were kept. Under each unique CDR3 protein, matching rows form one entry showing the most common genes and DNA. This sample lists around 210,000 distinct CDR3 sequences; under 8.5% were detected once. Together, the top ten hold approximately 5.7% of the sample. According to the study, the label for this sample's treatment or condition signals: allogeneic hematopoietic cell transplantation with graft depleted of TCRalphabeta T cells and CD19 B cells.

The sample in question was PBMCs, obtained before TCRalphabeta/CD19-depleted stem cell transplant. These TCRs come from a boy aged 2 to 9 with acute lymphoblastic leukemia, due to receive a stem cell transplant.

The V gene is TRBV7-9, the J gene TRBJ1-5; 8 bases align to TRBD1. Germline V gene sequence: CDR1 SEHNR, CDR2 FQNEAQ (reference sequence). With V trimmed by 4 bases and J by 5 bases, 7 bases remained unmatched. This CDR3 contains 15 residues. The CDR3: CASSSAGGRDQPQHF. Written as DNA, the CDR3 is TGTGCCAGCAGCTCCGCAGGGGGCAGGGATCAGCCCCAGCATTTT.

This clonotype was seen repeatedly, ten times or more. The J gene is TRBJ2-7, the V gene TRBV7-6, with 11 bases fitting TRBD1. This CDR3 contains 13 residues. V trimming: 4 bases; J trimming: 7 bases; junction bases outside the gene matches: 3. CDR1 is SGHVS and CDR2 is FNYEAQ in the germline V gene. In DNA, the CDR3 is TGTGCCAGCAGCTACCGGGACAGGGGGGAGCAGTACTTC. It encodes CASSYRDRGEQYF.

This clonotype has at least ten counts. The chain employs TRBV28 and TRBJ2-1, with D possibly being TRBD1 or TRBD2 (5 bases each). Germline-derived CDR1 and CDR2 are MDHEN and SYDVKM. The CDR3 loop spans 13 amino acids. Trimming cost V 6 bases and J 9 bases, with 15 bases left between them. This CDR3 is CASSSGTVGEQFF. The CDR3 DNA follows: TGTGCCAGCAGCTCCGGGACCGTGGGTGAGCAGTTCTTC.

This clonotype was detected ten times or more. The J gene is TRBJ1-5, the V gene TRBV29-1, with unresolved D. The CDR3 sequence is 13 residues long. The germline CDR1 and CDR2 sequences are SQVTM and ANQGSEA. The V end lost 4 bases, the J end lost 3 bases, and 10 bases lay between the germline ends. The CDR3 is CSVVPGLNQPQHF. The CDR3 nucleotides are TGCAGCGTTGTCCCAGGCCTCAATCAGCCCCAGCATTTT. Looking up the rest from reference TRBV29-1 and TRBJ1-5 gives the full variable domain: SAVISQKPSRDICQRGTSLTIQCQVDSQVTMMFWYRQQPGQSLTLIATANQGSEATYESGFVIDKFPISRPNLTFSTLTVSNMSPEDSSIYLCSVVPGLNQPQHFGDGTRLSIL.

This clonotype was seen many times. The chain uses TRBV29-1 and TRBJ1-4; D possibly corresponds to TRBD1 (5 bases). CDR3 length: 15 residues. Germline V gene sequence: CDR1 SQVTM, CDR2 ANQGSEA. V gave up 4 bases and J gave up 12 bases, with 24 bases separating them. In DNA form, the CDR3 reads TGCAGCGTTGTGGAAAGGTGGGGACTTGGAGTACAACTGTTTTTT. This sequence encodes CSVVERWGLGVQLFF.

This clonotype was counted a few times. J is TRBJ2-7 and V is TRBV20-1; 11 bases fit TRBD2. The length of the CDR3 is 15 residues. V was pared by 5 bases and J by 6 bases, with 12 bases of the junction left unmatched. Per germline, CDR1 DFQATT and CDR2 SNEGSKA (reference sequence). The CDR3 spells CSAYGLAGTRGEQYF. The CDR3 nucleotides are TGCAGTGCTTACGGACTAGCGGGCACACGGGGCGAGCAGTACTTC.

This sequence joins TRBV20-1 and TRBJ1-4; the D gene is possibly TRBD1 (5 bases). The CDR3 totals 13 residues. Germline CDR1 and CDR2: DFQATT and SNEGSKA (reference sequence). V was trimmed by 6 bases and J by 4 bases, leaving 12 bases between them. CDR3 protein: CSARQLFNEKLFF. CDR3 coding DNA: TGCAGTGCCCGACAGCTCTTTAATGAAAAACTGTTTTTT.

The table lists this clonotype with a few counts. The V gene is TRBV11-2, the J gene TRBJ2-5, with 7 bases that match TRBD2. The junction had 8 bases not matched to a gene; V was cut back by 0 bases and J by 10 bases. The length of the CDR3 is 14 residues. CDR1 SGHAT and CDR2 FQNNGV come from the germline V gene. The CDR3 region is CASSLEPDGGYQYF. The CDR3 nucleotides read TGTGCCAGCAGCTTAGAACCAGACGGGGGGTACCAGTACTTC.

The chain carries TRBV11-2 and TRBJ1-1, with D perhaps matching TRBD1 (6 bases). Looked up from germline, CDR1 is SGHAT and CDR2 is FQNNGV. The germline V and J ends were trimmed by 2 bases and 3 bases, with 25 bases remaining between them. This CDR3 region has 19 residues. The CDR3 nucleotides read TGTGCCAGCAGCTTAAATCGAGTACAGGGTAGGACACGGGACACTGAAGCTTTCTTT. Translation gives CASSLNRVQGRTRDTEAFF.

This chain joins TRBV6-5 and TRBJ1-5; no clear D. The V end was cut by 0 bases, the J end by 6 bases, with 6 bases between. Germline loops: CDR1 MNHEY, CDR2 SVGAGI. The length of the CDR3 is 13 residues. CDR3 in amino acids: CASSYSIFQPQHF. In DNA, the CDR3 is TGTGCCAGCAGTTACTCGATTTTTCAGCCCCAGCATTTT.

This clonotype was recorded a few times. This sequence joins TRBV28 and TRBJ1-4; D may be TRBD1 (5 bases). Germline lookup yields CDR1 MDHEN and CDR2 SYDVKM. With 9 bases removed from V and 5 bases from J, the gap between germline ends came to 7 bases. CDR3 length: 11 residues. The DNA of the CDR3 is TGTGCCAGTGGGGGGAATGAAAAACTGTTTTTT. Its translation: CASGGNEKLFF.

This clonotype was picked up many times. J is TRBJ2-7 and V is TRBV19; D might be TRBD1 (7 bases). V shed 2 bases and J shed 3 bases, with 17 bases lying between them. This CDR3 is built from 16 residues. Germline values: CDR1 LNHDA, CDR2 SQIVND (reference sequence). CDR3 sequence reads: CASSISGGTESYEQYF. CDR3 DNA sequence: TGTGCCAGTAGTATATCGGGCGGGACAGAAAGCTACGAGCAGTACTTC.

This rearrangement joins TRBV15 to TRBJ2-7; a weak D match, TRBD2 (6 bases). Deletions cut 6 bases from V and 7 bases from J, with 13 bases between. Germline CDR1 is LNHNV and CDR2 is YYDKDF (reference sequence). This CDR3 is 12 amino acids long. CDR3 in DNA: TGTGCCACCAGAATGCAGGAGGGAGAGCAGTACTTC. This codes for CATRMQEGEQYF.

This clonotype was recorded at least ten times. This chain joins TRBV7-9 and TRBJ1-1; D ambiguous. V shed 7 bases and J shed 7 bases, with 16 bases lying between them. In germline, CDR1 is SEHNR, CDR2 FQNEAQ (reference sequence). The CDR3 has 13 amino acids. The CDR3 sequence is CASIIAVGGEAFF. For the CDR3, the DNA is TGTGCCAGCATTATCGCAGTCGGTGGTGAAGCTTTCTTT.

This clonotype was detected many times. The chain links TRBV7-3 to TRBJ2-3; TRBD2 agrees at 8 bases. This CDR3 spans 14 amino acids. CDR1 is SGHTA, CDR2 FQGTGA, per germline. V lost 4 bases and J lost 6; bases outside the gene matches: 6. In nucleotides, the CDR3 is TGTGCCAGCAGCTCCGGGGGGGCTTGGGATACGCAGTATTTT. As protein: CASSSGGAWDTQYF.

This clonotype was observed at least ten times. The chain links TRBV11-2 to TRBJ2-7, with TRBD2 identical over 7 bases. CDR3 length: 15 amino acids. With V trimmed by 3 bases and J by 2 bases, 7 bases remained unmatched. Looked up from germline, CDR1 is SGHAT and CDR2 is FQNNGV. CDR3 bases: TGTGCCAGCAGCTTGGGGAGGGGACGTACCTACGAGCAGTACTTC. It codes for CASSLGRGRTYEQYF.

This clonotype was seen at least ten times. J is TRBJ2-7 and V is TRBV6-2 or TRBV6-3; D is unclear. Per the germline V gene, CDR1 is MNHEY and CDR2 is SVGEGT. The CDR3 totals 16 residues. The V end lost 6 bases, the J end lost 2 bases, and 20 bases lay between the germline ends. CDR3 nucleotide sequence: TGTGCCAGCAGCTCTAGATCGGATGGATACCCCTACGAGCAGTACTTC. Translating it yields CASSSRSDGYPYEQYF.

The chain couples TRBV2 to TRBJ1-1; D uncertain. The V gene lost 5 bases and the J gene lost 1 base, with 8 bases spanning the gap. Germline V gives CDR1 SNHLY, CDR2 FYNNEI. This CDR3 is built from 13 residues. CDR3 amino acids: CASSIEGNTEAFF. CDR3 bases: TGTGCCAGCAGTATCGAAGGGAACACTGAAGCTTTCTTT.

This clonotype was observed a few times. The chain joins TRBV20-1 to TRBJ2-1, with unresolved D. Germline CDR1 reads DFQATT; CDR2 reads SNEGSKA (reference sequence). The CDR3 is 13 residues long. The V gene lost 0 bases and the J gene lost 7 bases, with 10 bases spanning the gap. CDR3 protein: CSAREGIGNEQFF. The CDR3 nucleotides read TGCAGTGCTAGAGAAGGGATTGGAAATGAGCAGTTCTTC.

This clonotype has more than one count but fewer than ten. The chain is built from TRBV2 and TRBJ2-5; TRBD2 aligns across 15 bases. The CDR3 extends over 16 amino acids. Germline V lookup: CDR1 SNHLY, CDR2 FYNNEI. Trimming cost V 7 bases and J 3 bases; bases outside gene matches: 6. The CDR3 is CASTRTSGREKETQYF. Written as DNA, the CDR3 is TGTGCCAGCACCAGGACTAGCGGGAGGGAAAAAGAGACCCAGTACTTC.

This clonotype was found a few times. The CDR3 bases are TGTGCCAGCAGTTTGGCTAGCGACCTCTCCTACGAGCAGTACTTC. Its translation is CASSLASDLSYEQYF. The J gene is TRBJ2-7, the V gene TRBV28; weak D call: TRBD2 (6 bases). The CDR3 sequence is 15 residues long. Trimming removed 3 bases from V and 0 bases from J, with 12 bases in between. Looked up from germline, CDR1 is MDHEN and CDR2 is SYDVKM.

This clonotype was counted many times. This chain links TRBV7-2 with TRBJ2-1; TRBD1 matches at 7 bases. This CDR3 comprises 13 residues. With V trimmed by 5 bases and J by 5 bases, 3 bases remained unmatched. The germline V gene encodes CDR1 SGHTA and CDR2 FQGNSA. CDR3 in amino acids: CASSPGQDNEQFF. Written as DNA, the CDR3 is TGTGCCAGCAGCCCCGGACAGGACAATGAGCAGTTCTTC.

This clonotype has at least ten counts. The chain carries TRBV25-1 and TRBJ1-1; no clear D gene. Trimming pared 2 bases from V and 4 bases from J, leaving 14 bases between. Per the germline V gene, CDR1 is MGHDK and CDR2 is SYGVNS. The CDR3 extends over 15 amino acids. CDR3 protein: CASSEHVGRGTEAFF. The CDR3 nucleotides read TGTGCCAGCAGTGAACATGTGGGTAGAGGCACTGAAGCTTTCTTT.

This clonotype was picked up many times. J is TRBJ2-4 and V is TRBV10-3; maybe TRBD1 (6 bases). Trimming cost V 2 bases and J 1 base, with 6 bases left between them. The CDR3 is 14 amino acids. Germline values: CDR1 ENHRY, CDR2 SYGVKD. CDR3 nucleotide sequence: TGTGCCATCAGTGAGACAGGGGCCAAAAACATTCAGTACTTC. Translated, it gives CAISETGAKNIQYF.

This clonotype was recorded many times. The CDR3 bases are TGCAGTGCTAGGTCCTTTCGGACTAGCGGGAGCAATGAGCAGTTCTTC. It translates to CSARSFRTSGSNEQFF. The chain joins TRBV20-1 to TRBJ2-1, with 13 nucleotides matching TRBD2. Germline V CDR1 and CDR2: DFQATT, SNEGSKA (reference sequence). This CDR3 region has 16 residues. V lost 3 bases and J lost 6; bases outside the gene matches: 8.

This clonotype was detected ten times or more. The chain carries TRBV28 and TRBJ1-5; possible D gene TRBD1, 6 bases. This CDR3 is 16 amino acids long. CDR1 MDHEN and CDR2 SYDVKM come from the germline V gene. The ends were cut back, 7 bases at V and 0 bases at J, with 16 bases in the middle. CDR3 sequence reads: CASTYAAGVSNQPQHF. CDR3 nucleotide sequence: TGTGCCAGCACCTACGCGGCAGGGGTTAGCAATCAGCCCCAGCATTTT.

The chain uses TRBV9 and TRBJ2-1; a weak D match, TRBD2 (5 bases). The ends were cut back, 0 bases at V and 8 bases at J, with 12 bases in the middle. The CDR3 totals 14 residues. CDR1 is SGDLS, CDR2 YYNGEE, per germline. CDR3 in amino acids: CASSVGIASDEQFF. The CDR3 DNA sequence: TGTGCCAGCAGCGTAGGAATAGCGAGCGATGAGCAGTTCTTC.

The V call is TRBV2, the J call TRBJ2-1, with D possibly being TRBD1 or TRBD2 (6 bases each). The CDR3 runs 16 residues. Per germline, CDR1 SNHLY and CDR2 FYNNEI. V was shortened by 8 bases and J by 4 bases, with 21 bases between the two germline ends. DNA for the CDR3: TGTGCCAGCGTTCGTGGGGGCGCGGGGTTTTACAATGAGCAGTTCTTC. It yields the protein CASVRGGAGFYNEQFF. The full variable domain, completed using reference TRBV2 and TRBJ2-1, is EPEVTQTPSHQVTQMGQEVILRCVPISNHLYFYWYRQILGQKVEFLVSFYNNEISEKSEIFDDQFSVERPDGSNFTLKIRSTKLEDSAMYFCASVRGGAGFYNEQFFGPGTRLTVL.